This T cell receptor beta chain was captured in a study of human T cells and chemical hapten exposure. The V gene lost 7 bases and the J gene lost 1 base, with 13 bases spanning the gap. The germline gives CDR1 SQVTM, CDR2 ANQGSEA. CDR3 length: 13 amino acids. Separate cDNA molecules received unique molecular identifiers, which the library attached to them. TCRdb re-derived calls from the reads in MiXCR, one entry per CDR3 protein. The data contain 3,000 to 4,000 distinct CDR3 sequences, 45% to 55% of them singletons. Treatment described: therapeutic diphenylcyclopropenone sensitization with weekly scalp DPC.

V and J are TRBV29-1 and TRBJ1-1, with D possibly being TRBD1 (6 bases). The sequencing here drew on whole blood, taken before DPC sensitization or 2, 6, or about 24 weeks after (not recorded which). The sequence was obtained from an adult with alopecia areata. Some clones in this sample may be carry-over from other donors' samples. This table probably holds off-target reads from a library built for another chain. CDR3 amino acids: CSAGRTANTEAFF. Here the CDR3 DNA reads TGCAGCGCTGGACGGACAGCGAACACTGAAGCTTTCTTT.